The clone carrying this T cell receptor (beta chain) was detected ten times or more. Both TCRalpha and TCRbeta chains were reverse transcribed with V-gene-specific primers. With a constant-region primer and a V-primer adapter, TCRs were subjected to 20 to 25 PCR cycles of amplification. From the reads, TCRdb called clonotypes with MiXCR, one entry per CDR3 protein. The sample has fewer than 90,000 distinct CDR3 sequences, 15% to 20% seen once. The sample originates from a study of low-dose radiotherapy and immunotherapy resistance in tumors. Time point given: before trial treatment. Patients qualified if they had advanced solid tumors that lacked tumor-infiltrating lymphocytes. V shed 4 bases, J shed 1 base, and the junction held 3 bases outside the gene matches. This CDR3 has 15 amino acids. CDR1 and CDR2 (germline): MNHNY, SVGAGI (reference sequence).

The receptor comes from a male donor with prostate cancer. Here the sequenced sample was PBMCs, taken before treatment. The rearrangement links TRBV6-6 to TRBJ2-2; TRBD1 matches at 7 bases. The CDR3 protein is CASSSRTGNTGELFF. CDR3 coding DNA: TGTGCCAGCAGTTCCCGGACAGGGAACACCGGGGAGCTGTTTTTT.